This passage covers 14 T cell receptor beta chains from one sample sequenced in a study of OX40 agonist ivuxolimab in advanced cancers. Only in-frame clones appear in the TCRdb table, and some are missing; sequencing was by immunoSEQ multiplex PCR. The data contain more than 85,000 clones, around 90% of them singletons. The starting material was CD4+ or CD8+ T cells sorted from blood, obtained in a trial of the OX40 agonist ivuxolimab. The receptor source for this set is an adult with an advanced solid tumor such as melanoma, head and neck, liver or kidney cancer.

Notes on this clone: An end of the junction differs from the germline gene, which may be a read error. V is TRBV30 and J is TRBJ2-2; 9 nucleotides align to TRBD2. The CDR3 length is 15 residues. Germline V gene lookup returns CDR1 GTSNPN and CDR2 SVGIG (reference sequence). CDR3 sequence reads: CAWGVGAGGPGELFF. CDR3 DNA: TGTGCCTGGGGTGTGGGAGCGGGAGGTCCCGGGGAGCTGTTTTTT. The full variable domain, its missing parts supplied by reference TRBV30 and TRBJ2-2, is SQTIHQWPATLVQPVGSPLSLECTVEGTSNPNLYWYRQAAGRGLQLLFYSVGIGQISSEVPQNLSASRPQDRQFILSSKKLLLSDSGFYLCAWGVGAGGPGELFFGEGSRLTVL.

The chain recombines TRBV6-6 with TRBJ2-5; 7 bases align to TRBD1. CDR1 is MNHNY, CDR2 SVGAGI, per germline (reference sequence). This CDR3 is built from 15 residues. V lost 6 bases to trimming and J lost 4 bases; unmatched junction nucleotides: 11. CDR3 loop: CASRRTGGRGETQYF. Here the CDR3 DNA reads TGTGCCAGCAGGCGGACAGGAGGACGCGGAGAGACCCAGTACTTC.

This clone was counted between two and nine times. The chain has TRBV7-2 and TRBJ1-2; D is undetermined. CDR3 length: 14 residues. V lost 1 base and J 2 bases, leaving 8 bases between the germline ends. The V gene's germline CDR1 is SGHTA and CDR2 FQGNSA. CDR3 amino acids: CASSLEGSNYGYTF. CDR3 sequence (DNA): TGTGCCAGCAGCTTAGAGGGCAGCAACTATGGCTACACCTTC.

This clone appeared once. The rearrangement links TRBV4-1 to TRBJ2-7; D ambiguous. The germline V and J ends were trimmed by 0 bases and 4 bases, with 13 bases remaining between them. Germline V gene lookup returns CDR1 MGHRA and CDR2 YSYEKL. CDR3 length: 15 amino acids. The CDR3 sequence is CASSQDAHVRYEQYF. CDR3 DNA: TGCGCCAGCAGCCAAGATGCTCACGTTCGGTACGAGCAGTACTTC.

This chain connects TRBV2 to TRBJ1-2; D possibly corresponds to TRBD1 (5 bases). The CDR3 contains 13 residues. The germline V and J ends were trimmed by 10 bases and 2 bases, with 14 bases remaining between them. Germline CDR1 is SNHLY and CDR2 is FYNNEI. The CDR3 nucleotides read TGTGCCACAACTGTAGACAGAAACTATGGCTACACCTTC. This gives the protein CATTVDRNYGYTF. Based on the CDR3 plus reference TRBV2 and TRBJ1-2, the full variable domain is EPEVTQTPSHQVTQMGQEVILRCVPISNHLYFYWYRQILGQKVEFLVSFYNNEISEKSEIFDDQFSVERPDGSNFTLKIRSTKLEDSAMYFCATTVDRNYGYTFGSGTRLTVV.

The chain carries TRBV6-1 and TRBJ2-2; D call uncertain. Germline V gene data show CDR1 as MNHNS and CDR2 as SASEGT. This CDR3 has 15 amino acids. V gave up 1 base and J gave up 3 bases, with 9 bases separating them. The CDR3, as DNA: TGTGCCAGCAGTGAAGGGGGTGGCGACACCGGGGAGCTGTTTTTT. This gives the protein CASSEGGGDTGELFF.

The CDR3 loop reads CASSFEGLTNEKLFF. The DNA of the CDR3 is TGTGCCAGCAGCTTTGAGGGATTGACTAATGAAAAACTGTTTTTT. The chain is built from TRBV5-8 and TRBJ1-4; D uncertain. The CDR3 consists of 15 residues. Deletions cut 2 bases from V and 2 bases from J, with 10 bases between. In germline, CDR1 is SGHTS, CDR2 YDEGEE. Full variable domain (remainder filled in from reference TRBV5-8 and TRBJ1-4): EAGVTQSPTHLIKTRGQQATLRCSPISGHTSVYWYQQALGLGLQFLLWYDEGEERNRGNFPPRFSGRQFPNYSSELNVNALELEDSALYLCASSFEGLTNEKLFFGSGTQLSVL.

V is TRBV7-2 and J is TRBJ2-1; D is possibly TRBD2 (5 bases). Deletions cut 1 base from V and 5 bases from J, with 12 bases between. This CDR3 contains 15 residues. From germline, CDR1 is SGHTA and CDR2 FQGNSA. The CDR3 DNA follows: TGTGCCAGCAGCTTAGACAGACTAACACACAATGAGCAGTTCTTC. Translating gives CASSLDRLTHNEQFF.

Turning to this clone: The junction shows a germline mismatch at one end, possibly a read error. The chain carries TRBV7-7 and TRBJ2-3; 8 positions match TRBD1. Germline V gene lookup returns CDR1 SSHAT and CDR2 FNYEAQ (reference sequence). This CDR3 is 14 amino acids long. In nucleotides, the CDR3 is TGTGCTAGCAGCTTGGGGACAGGAACAGATACGCAGTATTTT. Protein product: CASSLGTGTDTQYF.

CDR3 sequence reads: CASSAGQGGGNTIYF. The CDR3 DNA reads TGTGCCAGCAGCGCCGGACAGGGAGGCGGAAACACCATATATTTT. The chain combines TRBV9 with TRBJ1-3; TRBD1 matches 8 bases. The CDR3 is 15 amino acids. CDR1 is SGDLS and CDR2 is YYNGEE in the germline V gene. J was trimmed by 4 bases and V by 3 bases; bases with no gene match: 6.

This chain joins TRBV9 and TRBJ2-1; D remains ambiguous. The ends were cut back, 4 bases at V and 2 bases at J, with 13 bases in the middle. The CDR3 is 15 residues long. Germline V CDR1 and CDR2: SGDLS, YYNGEE. The CDR3 nucleotides are TGTGCCAGCAGCCCCCACCCCCTGACCTACAATGAGCAGTTCTTC. This codes for CASSPHPLTYNEQFF.

The genes are TRBV5-6 and TRBJ1-5; D gene uncertain. V lost 0 bases and J lost 7, with 11 bases in between. CDR1 is SGHDT, CDR2 YYEEEE, per germline. This CDR3 region has 14 residues. Here the CDR3 DNA reads TGTGCCAGCAGCTTGGGGCAGGCATCACAGCCCCAGCATTTT. Protein: CASSLGQASQPQHF.

This clone came up a few times. The chain carries TRBV5-5 and TRBJ1-6, with a weak D call TRBD1 (5 bases). This CDR3 comprises 16 residues. Trimming cost V 4 bases and J 7 bases, with 18 bases left between them. Per the germline V gene, CDR1 is SGHKS and CDR2 is YYEKEE (reference sequence). CDR3 DNA: TGTGCCAGCAGCCTCGGGACGGCGCTTGTCAATTCACCCCTCCACTTT. Encoded protein: CASSLGTALVNSPLHF.

The V and J genes are TRBV6-6 and TRBJ1-5, with TRBD1 matching 7 bases. The CDR3 has 14 amino acids. Losses at the gene ends were 9 bases for V and 4 bases for J; bases not matched to a gene: 9. Germline CDR1 MNHNY, CDR2 SVGAGI (reference sequence). The CDR3 region has the DNA TGTGCCAGTCATTGGCAACAGGGGAATCAGCCCCAGCATTTT. It yields the protein CASHWQQGNQPQHF.